The text below deals with one TCR beta chain. These data are taken from a study of blood T cells in healthy people across ages. The CDR3 is 17 amino acids. Losses at the gene ends were 0 bases for V and 2 bases for J; bases not matched to a gene: 6. Germline CDR1 is LGHNA and CDR2 is YNFKEQ. Primers used in a second PCR of roughly 6 to 11 cycles were a sample-barcoded 5' primer and a J-beta primer mix. TCRdb re-derived calls from the 5' RACE reads in MiXCR, one entry per CDR3 protein. The table lists about 580,000 distinct CDR3 sequences, around half of them singletons, with around 24% in the top ten.

Sequenced: blood. The sequence was collected from an elderly man in good health. The V gene is TRBV4-2, the J gene TRBJ2-3; 9 nucleotides line up with TRBD2. The CDR3 loop reads CASSQERGGIYTDTQYF. The CDR3 DNA follows: TGTGCCAGCAGCCAAGAGCGGGGGGGAATTTACACAGATACGCAGTATTTT.